The clone carrying this TCR beta chain was seen only once. Generated by immunoSEQ multiplex PCR, the TCRdb table keeps only in-frame clones and is missing some. In the table there are about 2 million clones, less than 95% of which are singletons. This specimen belongs to a study of shared clonotypes between healthy human individuals. V was shortened by 6 bases and J by 6 bases, with 12 bases between the two germline ends. CDR1 DFQATT and CDR2 SNEGSKA come from the germline V gene (reference sequence). The CDR3 loop spans 11 amino acids. Naive-designated CD8 cells lacked CD45RO, were positively enriched for CCR7, and omitted terminally differentiated effector memory CD45RA+ cells.

The chain has TRBV20-1 and TRBJ2-7, with D maybe TRBD2 (5 bases). The TCR originated in a man between 18 and 35 years old in good health. The specimen was naive CD8+ T cells sorted from blood. DNA of the CDR3: TGCAGTGCCACCCGGGGATCCGAGCAGTACTTC. It is translated as CSATRGSEQYF.